The clone carrying this T cell receptor (beta chain) has ten or more counts. No antigen is known for it. Samples came from axillary lymph nodes draining the breast cancer. The data were taken from a study of breast tumors, draining lymph nodes, adjacent tissues. V was pared by 7 bases and J by 7 bases, with 11 bases of the junction left unmatched. The CDR3 runs 17 residues. Germline-derived CDR1 and CDR2 are LNHDA and SQIVND (reference sequence). TCRdb reprocessed the multiplex PCR reads via MiXCR and lists one record per CDR3 protein. The sample has 200,000 to 250,000 distinct CDR3 sequences, nearly 35% seen once. Overall study results and limits: Tumor TCR diversity was below lymph nodes but above nontumor tissue. Data fit most tumor T cells coming from lymph node, expanding in tumor. Luminal-like breast cancer showed significantly greater tumor-nontumor repertoire similarity than basal-like breast cancer did. That most tumor T cells come from lymph nodes remained unproven.

The sequence came from a female donor with breast cancer. Some clones in this sample may be carry-over from other donors' samples. V usage is TRBV19 and J usage is TRBJ2-1; 15 bases line up with TRBD2. Sequenced material: axillary lymph node tissue. In nucleotides, the CDR3 is TGTGCCAGTACTTCATATCGGGGACTAGCGGGAGGTAATGAGCAGTTCTTC. It specifies CASTSYRGLAGGNEQFF.